This record covers a single T cell receptor beta chain. Its antigen remains unidentified. No quality values exist for individual bases; no much larger clone is one base distant. V is clipped by 0 bases and J by 0 bases, and the sequence between their germline boundaries is 7 bases long. Reading the germline V gene gives CDR1 SGDLS and CDR2 YYNGEE. The cysteine opens and the phenylalanine closes a CDR3 of 15 amino acids. The DNA shown is the 45-base CDR3, in frame from base 1. The record originates from a study of monozygotic twins with cystic fibrosis listed by TCRdb under 2021. General notes on the study: Around 3 micrograms of fragmented DNA went through roughly 15 PCR cycles to produce barcoded libraries. TCR beta repertoires were compared within and between 16 monozygotic twin pairs with cystic fibrosis so that genetic influence on V and J gene usage could be assessed. Ten female and six male twin pairs, aged roughly 2.0 to 40 years (median about 9.4 years) and mostly children and adolescents, were included in the cohort. Twins were ranked among about a thousand cohort participants for weight-for-height and FEVPerc (FEV1 disease centile) at the day of blood sampling. Data for three of the twin pairs had already been reported earlier in a different context. On the study overall, not on this receptor specifically: Nucleotide-identical clonotype sharing was significantly higher within monozygotic CF twin pairs than between unrelated CF individuals (P = 0.000026, Mann-Whitney). Simpson clonality was found to be generally low (median approximately 0.009), suggesting a naive-dominated repertoire, although higher clonality was observed in the most severely affected patients. The cohort was small, and the number of shared CDR3s showed no association with age, concordance or disease severity. The greatest similarity to the co-twin was observed for V gene usage in 13 of 16 pairs and for J usage in 8 of 16 pairs, which suggested genetic constraints.

The twin pairs came from the European Cystic Fibrosis Twin and Sibling Study Cohort, which recruited patients from over a hundred CF clinics across 14 European countries. Zygosity and CFTR genotype were confirmed in-house, and zygosity was tested by multiplex PCR of nine short tandem repeat loci. Peripheral blood was taken from each twin, and clinical parameters were recorded on the day of blood sampling. Genomic DNA was isolated from peripheral blood cells with phenol/chloroform and kept in TE buffer at 4 degrees C. Following the manufacturer's instructions, TCR beta CDR3 regions were amplified by multiplex PCR with the immunoSEQ immune profiling system. An Illumina NextSeq system was used to carry out the sequencing. The authors processed their data as follows. Sequence data were processed on the immunoSEQ Analyzer platform, and clonality was calculated as the square root of Simpson's index of productive rearrangements. Jensen-Shannon distance served as the measure of similarity in V and J usage, while OLGA was used to compute CDR3 generation probabilities. The immuneACCESS database (August 2020) and VDJdb (December 2020) were searched for shared CDR3 sequences. The table was pulled from immuneACCESS by TCRdb, which kept in-frame rearrangements only. Such tables lose some clones; where checked, under half of the loss comes from unresolved V genes, and the rest has no known cause. Clone size and V and J calls were adopted from that table, with D and trimming inferred from the DNA. The sample has 30,000 to 35,000 clones on record, approximately 72% of them singletons. In total, the top ten clones hold around 0.78% of the sample.

The clonotype comes from a girl between 5 and 17 years old with cystic fibrosis. Here the chain combines TRBV9 and TRBJ2-1; a confident D gene designation cannot be given. Source material: blood. The CDR3 is CASSVGASSYNEQFF. The DNA is TGTGCCAGCAGCGTAGGAGCGAGCTCCTACAATGAGCAGTTCTTC.